The rows below give T cell receptor beta chains drawn from one sample of a study of T cell repertoires in cytomegalovirus infection. TCRdb called the reads again in MiXCR, with one record for every CDR3 protein. The sample lists some 220,000 distinct CDR3 sequences, 12% occurring once. The sequenced sample was PBMCs. Receptor source: a human donor in good health (CMV status not recorded). Some clones in this sample may be carry-over from other donors' samples. Each CDR3 is given with its conserved first and last residue. Each record gives: CDR3 protein, clone size, J gene, D gene, CDR3 length, V gene. A D gene is named only where the DNA matches it firmly. The size entry is marked missing in some rows and otherwise reads once, few, many or a size class.

CDR3 protein: CASSYSRGRGEQYF
clone size: many
J gene: TRBJ2-7
D gene: NA
CDR3 length: 14
V gene: TRBV6-5

CDR3 protein: CSATSSYNSPLHF
clone size: NA
J gene: TRBJ1-6
D gene: NA
CDR3 length: 13
V gene: TRBV20-1

CDR3 protein: CASRRGDSEYTDTQYF
clone size: many
J gene: TRBJ2-3
D gene: NA
CDR3 length: 16
V gene: TRBV7-8

CDR3 protein: CASSPTRRGAFF
clone size: many
J gene: TRBJ1-1
D gene: NA
CDR3 length: 12
V gene: TRBV28

CDR3 protein: CSVEGQGDEKLFF
clone size: NA
J gene: TRBJ1-4
D gene: TRBD1
CDR3 length: 13
V gene: TRBV29-1

CDR3 protein: CASTSRVGAGTEAFF
clone size: NA
J gene: TRBJ1-1
D gene: NA
CDR3 length: 15
V gene: TRBV28

CDR3 protein: CSGGTGNEKLFF
clone size: many
J gene: TRBJ1-4
D gene: TRBD1
CDR3 length: 12
V gene: TRBV29-1

CDR3 protein: CASSLLTGTNTGELFF
clone size: many
J gene: TRBJ2-2
D gene: NA
CDR3 length: 16
V gene: TRBV7-8

CDR3 protein: CASSPGLALSDTQYF
clone size: few
J gene: TRBJ2-3
D gene: TRBD2
CDR3 length: 15
V gene: TRBV18

CDR3 protein: CSARDRVRREQYF
clone size: NA
J gene: TRBJ2-7
D gene: NA
CDR3 length: 13
V gene: TRBV20-1

CDR3 protein: CASSLMGSDTEAFF
clone size: few
J gene: TRBJ1-1
D gene: NA
CDR3 length: 14
V gene: TRBV12-3/TRBV12-4

CDR3 protein: CASSPTANSNQPQHF
clone size: many
J gene: TRBJ1-5
D gene: NA
CDR3 length: 15
V gene: TRBV7-2

CDR3 protein: CASKSDRGMTEAFF
clone size: few
J gene: TRBJ1-1
D gene: TRBD1
CDR3 length: 14
V gene: TRBV19

CDR3 protein: CASSSGGAFYNEQFF
clone size: NA
J gene: TRBJ2-1
D gene: TRBD2
CDR3 length: 15
V gene: TRBV5-1

CDR3 protein: CASSLDASSTQYF
clone size: many
J gene: TRBJ2-3
D gene: NA
CDR3 length: 13
V gene: TRBV7-9

CDR3 protein: CASSLAWRLAGVRGEQFF
clone size: many
J gene: TRBJ2-1
D gene: TRBD2
CDR3 length: 18
V gene: TRBV7-8

CDR3 protein: CASSPADRGGEAFF
clone size: many
J gene: TRBJ1-1
D gene: TRBD1
CDR3 length: 14
V gene: TRBV19

CDR3 protein: CSARDRGSPWSEQFF
clone size: few
J gene: TRBJ2-1
D gene: NA
CDR3 length: 15
V gene: TRBV20-1

CDR3 protein: CASSYPSIVRTDTQYF
clone size: many
J gene: TRBJ2-3
D gene: NA
CDR3 length: 16
V gene: TRBV6-5

CDR3 protein: CATRSSGAGETQYF
clone size: few
J gene: TRBJ2-5
D gene: TRBD2
CDR3 length: 14
V gene: TRBV6-6

CDR3 protein: CASRQGAVTEAFF
clone size: few
J gene: TRBJ1-1
D gene: TRBD1
CDR3 length: 13
V gene: TRBV2

CDR3 protein: CSANPSGTSTDTQYF
clone size: few
J gene: TRBJ2-3
D gene: TRBD2
CDR3 length: 15
V gene: TRBV20-1

CDR3 protein: CASSLSGQNEQYF
clone size: few
J gene: TRBJ2-7
D gene: NA
CDR3 length: 13
V gene: TRBV27

CDR3 protein: CSASRGNGYTF
clone size: many
J gene: TRBJ1-2
D gene: TRBD1
CDR3 length: 11
V gene: TRBV20-1

CDR3 protein: CASSLSSSGDYEQYF
clone size: NA
J gene: TRBJ2-7
D gene: TRBD2
CDR3 length: 15
V gene: TRBV28

CDR3 protein: CASSPAQVNQPQHF
clone size: few
J gene: TRBJ1-5
D gene: NA
CDR3 length: 14
V gene: TRBV18

CDR3 protein: CASSQGRETQYF
clone size: many
J gene: TRBJ2-5
D gene: NA
CDR3 length: 12
V gene: TRBV14

CDR3 protein: CASSLGTGPNEKLFF
clone size: many
J gene: TRBJ1-4
D gene: TRBD1
CDR3 length: 15
V gene: TRBV28

CDR3 protein: CASSYGTLSGEAFF
clone size: few
J gene: TRBJ1-1
D gene: NA
CDR3 length: 14
V gene: TRBV6-5

CDR3 protein: CASSTTRGGETQYF
clone size: few
J gene: TRBJ2-5
D gene: NA
CDR3 length: 14
V gene: TRBV12-3/TRBV12-4

CDR3 protein: CSARSGQGGSTDTQYF
clone size: few
J gene: TRBJ2-3
D gene: TRBD1
CDR3 length: 16
V gene: TRBV20-1

CDR3 protein: CASSRGLRTDTQYF
clone size: NA
J gene: TRBJ2-3
D gene: TRBD2
CDR3 length: 14
V gene: TRBV12-3/TRBV12-4

CDR3 protein: CATSRDQARDIYGYTF
clone size: many
J gene: TRBJ1-2
D gene: NA
CDR3 length: 16
V gene: TRBV15

CDR3 protein: CASILGDRDQETQYF
clone size: NA
J gene: TRBJ2-5
D gene: TRBD1
CDR3 length: 15
V gene: TRBV28

CDR3 protein: CASSPSATGYTF
clone size: many
J gene: TRBJ1-2
D gene: NA
CDR3 length: 12
V gene: TRBV7-2

CDR3 protein: CSAPPSTDTQYF
clone size: NA
J gene: TRBJ2-3
D gene: NA
CDR3 length: 12
V gene: TRBV20-1

CDR3 protein: CASSSAGTGLGEQYF
clone size: NA
J gene: TRBJ2-7
D gene: TRBD1
CDR3 length: 15
V gene: TRBV7-8

CDR3 protein: CAISRDGETQYF
clone size: few
J gene: TRBJ2-5
D gene: NA
CDR3 length: 12
V gene: TRBV10-3

CDR3 protein: CASSLEGLAGEQYF
clone size: many
J gene: TRBJ2-7
D gene: TRBD2
CDR3 length: 14
V gene: TRBV7-8

CDR3 protein: CSANTPTSGENEQFF
clone size: NA
J gene: TRBJ2-1
D gene: TRBD2
CDR3 length: 15
V gene: TRBV20-1

CDR3 protein: CASSHVGTSGTDTQYF
clone size: many
J gene: TRBJ2-3
D gene: TRBD2
CDR3 length: 16
V gene: TRBV5-6

CDR3 protein: CASSKARREPNEKLFF
clone size: NA
J gene: TRBJ1-4
D gene: NA
CDR3 length: 16
V gene: TRBV6-2/TRBV6-3

CDR3 protein: CASSPQVGSNQPQHF
clone size: NA
J gene: TRBJ1-5
D gene: NA
CDR3 length: 15
V gene: TRBV12-3/TRBV12-4

CDR3 protein: CASSLEARGQSYTF
clone size: NA
J gene: TRBJ1-2
D gene: TRBD1
CDR3 length: 14
V gene: TRBV7-9

CDR3 protein: CSVLQGTNTGELFF
clone size: NA
J gene: TRBJ2-2
D gene: NA
CDR3 length: 14
V gene: TRBV29-1

CDR3 protein: CSARGDTSNYGYTF
clone size: few
J gene: TRBJ1-2
D gene: NA
CDR3 length: 14
V gene: TRBV20-1

CDR3 protein: CSATPQGGAYGYTF
clone size: NA
J gene: TRBJ1-2
D gene: TRBD1
CDR3 length: 14
V gene: TRBV20-1

CDR3 protein: CASSPMRRGNTGELFF
clone size: once
J gene: TRBJ2-2
D gene: NA
CDR3 length: 16
V gene: TRBV5-3

CDR3 protein: CASRAMRGQKDSGANVLTF
clone size: many
J gene: TRBJ2-6
D gene: TRBD1
CDR3 length: 19
V gene: TRBV28

CDR3 protein: CASSFGNQPQHF
clone size: many
J gene: TRBJ1-5
D gene: NA
CDR3 length: 12
V gene: TRBV28